This is a list of T cell receptor beta chains from one sample in a study of cytomegalovirus exposure and HLA in healthy donors. Sequenced by immunoSEQ multiplex PCR; TCRdb stores in-frame clones only, minus some. The sample has roughly 160,000 clones; about four fifths are singletons. The specimen sequenced was PBMCs. These receptors were obtained from a male donor in good health and CMV-seropositive. Each CDR3 is given with its conserved first and last residue. D genes are given only for firm matches. The size entry is marked missing in some rows and otherwise reads once, few, many or a size class.

>TRBV4-1|20|.|TRBJ2-3|TRBD2
TGCGCCAGCAGCCAAGTTGGTAGCGGGAGAATTGGTATTAGCACAGATACGCAGTATTTT
CASSQVGSGRIGISTDTQYF
>TRBV7-2|14|.|TRBJ2-1|.
TGTGCCAGCAGCTCTGGAACAGGGCGCGTTGAGCAGTTCTTC
CASSSGTGRVEQFF
>TRBV5-4|14|once|TRBJ2-7|TRBD2
TGTGCCAGCAGCTTGGCGACTAGCGGCTACGAGCAGTACTTC
CASSLATSGYEQYF
>TRBV19|15|.|TRBJ2-5|TRBD2
TGTGCCAGTAGAAGTCTAGCGGGAGTGGGAGAGACCCAGTACTTC
CASRSLAGVGETQYF
>TRBV6-1|15|.|TRBJ1-2|.
TGTGCCAGCAGTGAAAGGGGATCATCTAACTATGGCTACACCTTC
CASSERGSSNYGYTF
>TRBV7-9|14|.|TRBJ2-7|.
TGTGCCAGCAGCTCCCCCGGGACACAGTACGAGCAGTACTTC
CASSSPGTQYEQYF
>TRBV27|15|.|TRBJ2-7|.
TGTGCCAGCAGTTTTTCCCGGGGAGCGACCTACGAGCAGTACTTC
CASSFSRGATYEQYF
>TRBV30|14|.|TRBJ2-2|.
TGTGCCTGGAGTGTACTTCGTGATGCCGGGGAGCTGTTTTTT
CAWSVLRDAGELFF
>TRBV30|15|once|TRBJ1-4|.
TGTGCCTGGAGTGTACAAGGGGGTTGGCTTGAAAAACTGTTTTTT
CAWSVQGGWLEKLFF
>TRBV4-1|16|.|TRBJ2-7|TRBD1
TGCGCCAGCAGCCGCCCGGGGACAGATCTTTCCTACGAGCAGTACTTC
CASSRPGTDLSYEQYF
>TRBV28|16|.|TRBJ2-7|TRBD1
TGTGCCAGCACTCCTTCGTGGGGGACAGCAAGCTACGAGCAGTACTTC
CASTPSWGTASYEQYF
>TRBV7-2|12|.|TRBJ1-1|.
TGTGCCAGCAGCTATGGGCCGCCCGAAGCTTTCTTT
CASSYGPPEAFF
>TRBV5-4|14|.|TRBJ2-3|.
TGTGCCAGCAGCTTGGAAGGGGCGGCAGATACGCAGTATTTT
CASSLEGAADTQYF
>TRBV27|15|.|TRBJ1-5|.
TGTGCCAGCAGTCCGGGGGGCTTTAGCAATCAGCCCCAGCATTTT
CASSPGGFSNQPQHF
>TRBV12-5|17|few|TRBJ2-1|TRBD2
TGTGCTAGTGGTTTTGGACTAGCGGGGAGTTTGGGCAATGAGCAGTTCTTC
CASGFGLAGSLGNEQFF
>TRBV4-3|18|.|TRBJ2-3|TRBD2
TGCGCCAGCAGCCAAGGGCTAGCGGGGGGGCCGCGCACAGATACGCAGTATTTT
CASSQGLAGGPRTDTQYF
>TRBV7-9|16|.|TRBJ2-2|.
TGTGCCAGCAGCACTAGCATGGACGTGCGCACCGGGGAGCTGTTTTTT
CASSTSMDVRTGELFF
>TRBV29-1|15|once|TRBJ2-2|TRBD1
TGCAGCGTTTATGGACAGGCGCAGAACACCGGGGAGCTGTTTTTT
CSVYGQAQNTGELFF
>TRBV7-9|15|.|TRBJ2-2|TRBD2
TGTGCCAGCAGCTTCGCGGGACTAGCAACCGGGGAGCTGTTTTTT
CASSFAGLATGELFF
>TRBV5-1|16|.|TRBJ1-6|TRBD1
TGCGCCAGCAGCGCGGGACAGGGGGCGCTTAATTCACCCCTCCACTTT
CASSAGQGALNSPLHF
>TRBV4-3|13|.|TRBJ2-2|TRBD2
TGCGCCAGCAGCCAAGATGGGGGGGGAAAGCTGTTTTTT
CASSQDGGGKLFF
>TRBV14|17|.|TRBJ2-7|TRBD1
TGTGCCAGCAGCTACACGTGGACAGGACAATTCACCTACGAGCAGTACTTC
CASSYTWTGQFTYEQYF
>TRBV7-2|12|.|TRBJ1-2|.
TGTGCCAGCAGCTTAATGGGGGGGGGCTACACCTTC
CASSLMGGGYTF
>TRBV10-3|14|.|TRBJ1-1|TRBD1
TGTGCCATCAGTGTAGGGACAGGGGGTACTGAAGCTTTCTTT
CAISVGTGGTEAFF
>TRBV5-5|17|.|TRBJ1-5|TRBD1
TGTGCCAGCAGCTTCGACAGGGGGACCTATAGCAATCAGCCCCAGCATTTT
CASSFDRGTYSNQPQHF
>TRBV5-1|14|.|TRBJ1-3|TRBD1
TGCGCCAGCAGCTTGGGACAGGGGGACAACACCATATATTTT
CASSLGQGDNTIYF
>TRBV5-4|12|once|TRBJ2-7|.
TGTGCCAGCAGCTTGGTAGCGGAAGAGCAGTACTTC
CASSLVAEEQYF
>TRBV9|16|.|TRBJ1-2|TRBD1
TGTGCCAGCAGCGTCGGACAGGGGGGCTACATGGGTGGCTACACCTTC
CASSVGQGGYMGGYTF
>TRBV30|17|few|TRBJ2-3|TRBD2
TGTGCCTGGGGGGATTCGAGGACTAGCGGGTTCACAGATACGCAGTATTTT
CAWGDSRTSGFTDTQYF
>TRBV27|16|.|TRBJ1-1|.
TGTGCCAGCAGTTTATCCTACAGGGTCGAGGGCACTGAAGCTTTCTTT
CASSLSYRVEGTEAFF
>TRBV11-2|17|few|TRBJ2-7|TRBD2
TGTGCCAGCAGCCCTCCTACGGGACTAGTAAGCTCCTACGAGCAGTACTTC
CASSPPTGLVSSYEQYF
>TRBV25-1|15|.|TRBJ1-4|.
TGTGCCAGCAGTGAATTCAGGGGATCTAATGAAAAACTGTTTTTT
CASSEFRGSNEKLFF
>TRBV27|14|.|TRBJ2-7|TRBD1
TGTGCCAGCAGTTTGGGACAGTCCTCCTACGAGCAGTACTTC
CASSLGQSSYEQYF
>TRBV7-2|18|once|TRBJ2-1|TRBD1
TGTGCCAGCAGCTCCTCGGGGACAGGGACGAGCTCCTACAATGAGCAGTTCTTC
CASSSSGTGTSSYNEQFF
>TRBV9|14|.|TRBJ1-2|.
TGTGCCAGCAGCGTAGGTGACAGAAGCTATGGCTACACCTTC
CASSVGDRSYGYTF
>TRBV30|15|.|TRBJ1-4|TRBD1
TGTGCCTGGAGTCCTGACAGGGGAACAAATGAAAAACTGTTTTTT
CAWSPDRGTNEKLFF
>TRBV28|18|.|TRBJ2-6|TRBD1
TGTGCCAGCAGTTCCCGGACAGGGTTCGAATCTGGGGCCAACGTCCTGACTTTC
CASSSRTGFESGANVLTF
>TRBV10-3|15|once|TRBJ2-3|TRBD1
TGTGCCATCAGTGAGCGACCACAGGGGGCGGATACGCAGTATTTT
CAISERPQGADTQYF
>TRBV9|14|.|TRBJ2-7|TRBD1
TGTGCCAGCAGCCCCGGGGACAGGGGGGGCGAGCAGTACTTC
CASSPGDRGGEQYF
>TRBV30|16|few|TRBJ2-1|.
TGTGCCTGGAGTCAAGAGTACGGGAAATGGGACAATGAGCAGTTCTTC
CAWSQEYGKWDNEQFF
>TRBV18|14|once|TRBJ2-5|TRBD1
TGTGCCAGCTCACCACCGGGACAGAGGGAGACCCAGTACTTC
CASSPPGQRETQYF
>TRBV7-2|14|.|TRBJ2-7|TRBD1
TGTGCCAGCAGCTTAGGGACAGGGACATACGAGCAGTACTTC
CASSLGTGTYEQYF
>TRBV6-5|15|.|TRBJ1-2|TRBD1
TGTGCCAGCAGCTTCACTACAGGGGCCAACTATGGCTACACCTTC
CASSFTTGANYGYTF
>TRBV30|11|.|TRBJ2-7|.
TGTGCCTGGAGTGTAACCTTAGTGCAGTACTTC
CAWSVTLVQYF
>TRBV14|15|.|TRBJ1-1|TRBD1
TGTGCCAGCAGCCAGCCAGGGGGCCCGGCCACTGAAGCTTTCTTT
CASSQPGGPATEAFF
>TRBV4-3|15|few|TRBJ2-3|.
TGCGCCAGCAGCCAAGGAAGGGGTCGCACAGATACGCAGTATTTT
CASSQGRGRTDTQYF
>TRBV5-3|16|.|TRBJ2-7|.
TGTGCCAGAAGCTTGACGGGAGACAAAACCTCCTACGAGCAGTACTTC
CARSLTGDKTSYEQYF
>TRBV30|14|.|TRBJ1-5|.
TGTGCCTGGAGTAATCTAGGGGGCAATCAGCCCCAGCATTTT
CAWSNLGGNQPQHF
>TRBV6-1|14|.|TRBJ2-7|.
TGTGCCAGCATCCAGAGGGAGTCTTCCTACGAGCAGTACTTC
CASIQRESSYEQYF
>TRBV30|14|.|TRBJ2-6|.
TGTGCCTCCCCCCAGCGCTCTGGGGCCAACGGCCTGACTTTC
CASPQRSGANGLTF
>TRBV30|17|.|TRBJ2-3|TRBD2
TGTGCCTGGAGTCCAGCGGGAGGTCGTAGTGGCACAGATACGCAGTATTTT
CAWSPAGGRSGTDTQYF